The 29 T cell receptor beta chains below were found in one sample sequenced in a study of cytotoxic CD8 clonotypes in ibrutinib-treated CLL. Here immunoSEQ multiplex PCR was the method, and the copy in TCRdb shows in-frame clones only, minus some. The sample has 300,000 to 350,000 clones; more than 65% are singletons. Sequences were derived from PBMCs, sampled before ibrutinib treatment. Receptors originate from a human donor with chronic lymphocytic leukemia.

The V call is TRBV7-2, the J call TRBJ2-7, with D unresolved. The V gene lost 5 bases and the J gene lost 5 bases, with 16 bases spanning the gap. In germline, CDR1 is SGHTA, CDR2 FQGNSA. The CDR3 has 14 amino acids. CDR3 bases: TGTGCCAGCAGCCCACAGAGTACGGTCGACGAGCAGTACTTC. This sequence encodes CASSPQSTVDEQYF. Full variable domain (outside the CDR3, taken from reference TRBV7-2 and TRBJ2-7): GAGVSQSPSNKVTEKGKDVELRCDPISGHTALYWYRQSLGQGLEFLIYFQGNSAPDKSGLPSDRFSAERTGGSVSTLTIQRTQQEDSAVYLCASSPQSTVDEQYFGPGTRLTVT.

The chain links TRBV9 to TRBJ1-2; 8 positions agree with TRBD1. The germline CDR1 and CDR2 sequences are SGDLS and YYNGEE. The CDR3 covers 15 residues. J was trimmed by 7 bases and V by 5 bases; bases with no gene match: 13. The CDR3 nucleotides read TGTGCCAGCAGTGGGACAGGTGGGAAGGGTGGTGGCTACACCTTC. This gives the protein CASSGTGGKGGGYTF.

The V and J genes are TRBV29-1 and TRBJ2-7; perhaps TRBD2 as D (5 bases). Germline V CDR1 and CDR2: SQVTM, ANQGSEA. The V and J ends lost 6 bases and 3 bases respectively, with 18 bases between them. This CDR3 is 14 amino acids long. The CDR3 DNA is TGCAGCGTGGCTGGAGCGCGCCGGGACTACGAGCAGTACTTC. It yields the protein CSVAGARRDYEQYF.

This clone was found a few times. V usage is TRBV11-2 and J usage is TRBJ2-2; no definite D call. Trimming stripped 3 bases from V and 2 bases from J, with 7 bases between. This CDR3 has 14 residues. The V gene's germline CDR1 is SGHAT and CDR2 FQNNGV. The DNA of the CDR3 is TGTGCCAGCAGCTTGATCAGAAACACCGGGGAGCTGTTTTTT. Translating gives CASSLIRNTGELFF.

This chain links TRBV5-4 with TRBJ2-3; D is undetermined. Deletions cut 2 bases from V and 7 bases from J, with 11 bases between. CDR1 SGHNT and CDR2 YYREEE come from the germline V gene (reference sequence). This CDR3 spans 13 amino acids. CDR3 region: CASSFGSRNTQYF. CDR3 DNA sequence: TGTGCCAGCAGCTTCGGTAGCAGAAATACGCAGTATTTT.

This rearrangement joins TRBV29-1 to TRBJ2-2, with 13 nucleotides matching TRBD2. Germline CDR1 is SQVTM and CDR2 is ANQGSEA. With 6 bases clipped from V and 5 bases from J, the junction kept 9 bases outside the gene matches. The CDR3 has 16 residues. This CDR3 reads CSVPTSGRSGTGELFF. For the CDR3, the DNA is TGCAGCGTGCCGACTAGCGGGAGGTCGGGGACCGGGGAGCTGTTTTTT.

The chain employs TRBV7-2 and TRBJ1-1, with 8 bases aligning to TRBD1. CDR1 is SGHTA and CDR2 is FQGNSA in the germline V gene. J lost 5 bases, V lost 5 bases, and 7 bases had no gene match. The CDR3 spans 14 residues. CDR3 nucleotides: TGTGCCAGCAGCACACGGACAGGGTCGACTGAAGCTTTCTTT. Its protein is CASSTRTGSTEAFF. The whole variable domain, remainder taken from reference TRBV7-2 and TRBJ1-1, is GAGVSQSPSNKVTEKGKDVELRCDPISGHTALYWYRQSLGQGLEFLIYFQGNSAPDKSGLPSDRFSAERTGGSVSTLTIQRTQQEDSAVYLCASSTRTGSTEAFFGQGTRLTVV.

A single count supports this clone. This sequence joins TRBV30 and TRBJ2-4; 11 bases agree with TRBD2. Per the germline V gene, CDR1 is GTSNPN and CDR2 is SVGIG (reference sequence). This CDR3 is 15 amino acids long. The V and J ends lost 6 bases and 0 bases, in that order; junction bases with no gene match: 4. The CDR3 region is CACRLAGLAKNIQYF. CDR3 sequence (DNA): TGTGCCTGTCGACTAGCGGGGCTAGCCAAAAACATTCAGTACTTC.

CDR3 region: CASSLVQGWEQYF. Here the CDR3 DNA reads TGCGCCAGCAGCTTGGTGCAGGGCTGGGAGCAGTACTTC. The chain uses TRBV5-1 and TRBJ2-7; weak D call: TRBD1 (5 bases). The CDR3 runs 13 residues. The V gene lost 0 bases and the J gene lost 7 bases, with 11 bases spanning the gap. Germline V CDR1 and CDR2: SGHRS, YFSETQ.

This chain connects TRBV10-1 to TRBJ1-5; possible D gene TRBD1, 5 bases. V shed 6 bases and J shed 4 bases, with 19 bases lying between them. Germline assignment: CDR1 WNHNN and CDR2 SYGVQD (reference sequence). The CDR3 extends over 16 amino acids. The CDR3 sequence: CASRPTGSGQNQPQHF. CDR3 sequence (DNA): TGCGCCAGCAGACCTACTGGGTCAGGGCAAAATCAGCCCCAGCATTTT.

This clone was picked up a small number of times. The chain recombines TRBV10-1 with TRBJ2-3, with 10 positions matching TRBD2. The CDR3 is 15 residues long. The germline CDR1 and CDR2 sequences are WNHNN and SYGVQD (reference sequence). J was trimmed by 6 bases and V by 6 bases; bases with no gene match: 9. The CDR3 coding sequence is TGCGCCAGCAGACCTAGCGGGAGTGGGGGGGATACGCAGTATTTT. It yields the protein CASRPSGSGGDTQYF.

The genes are TRBV21-1 and TRBJ1-2; no check of the table's D call, TRBD1, against the DNA was made. TRBV21-1 constitutes a pseudogene. This CDR3 is 14 amino acids long. The DNA for the CDR3 is TGTGCCAGCAGCAATCAGGCAGGGGGTGAGTCCTACACCTTC. Translation gives CASSNQAGGESYTF.

This clone was seen only once. CDR3 coding DNA: TGTGCCAGCAGCCGGGACGGGACAGGGGGCTACGAGCAGTACTTC. Encoded protein: CASSRDGTGGYEQYF. The chain has TRBV6-5 and TRBJ2-7; TRBD1 matches at 11 bases. Losses at the gene ends were 6 bases for V and 3 bases for J; bases not matched to a gene: 7. CDR1 and CDR2 from the germline V gene are MNHEY and SVGAGI. The CDR3 length is 15 residues.

This sequence joins TRBV7-9 and TRBJ2-7; D could derive from TRBD1 or TRBD2 (5 bases each). V was trimmed by 4 bases and J by 2 bases, leaving 12 bases between them. Germline-derived CDR1 and CDR2 are SEHNR and FQNEAQ (reference sequence). The CDR3 sequence is 14 residues long. DNA of the CDR3: TGTGCCAGCAGCTCCGGTGGGGGTGCCTACGAGCAGTACTTC. The encoded protein is CASSSGGGAYEQYF.

This chain uses TRBV5-6 with TRBJ2-2; D is uncertain. Trimming took off 1 base at V and 4 bases at J, with 11 bases between the two ends. CDR1 is SGHDT and CDR2 is YYEEEE in the germline V gene. This CDR3 has 15 amino acids. The CDR3 region is CASSLIQAFTGELFF. The CDR3 DNA reads as TGTGCCAGCAGCTTGATCCAGGCCTTCACCGGGGAGCTGTTTTTT.

This chain joins TRBV5-1 and TRBJ2-1; 9 bases align to TRBD2. Germline V lookup: CDR1 SGHRS, CDR2 YFSETQ. The CDR3 has 18 amino acids. After removal of 0 bases from V and 5 bases from J, the junction contained 12 bases not matched to a gene. CDR3 in amino acids: CASSLEPSGTFRNNEQFF. In DNA form, the CDR3 reads TGCGCCAGCAGCTTGGAGCCTAGCGGGACCTTCCGAAACAATGAGCAGTTCTTC.

The V gene is TRBV27, the J gene TRBJ2-1; no clear D. There are 15 residues in the CDR3. Deletions cut 10 bases from V and 0 bases from J, with 16 bases between. Germline values: CDR1 MNHEY, CDR2 SMNVEV (reference sequence). CDR3 protein: CATGSWGYSYNEQFF. CDR3 DNA sequence: TGTGCCACCGGTTCGTGGGGTTACTCCTACAATGAGCAGTTCTTC.

The sample holds a few counts of this clone. The rearrangement uses TRBV30 and TRBJ2-1; D is unresolved. The germline V gene encodes CDR1 GTSNPN and CDR2 SVGIG (reference sequence). CDR3 length equals 11 residues. Trimming shortened V by 3 bases and J by 7 bases, and 7 bases separated the two germline ends. The CDR3 nucleotides are TGTGCCTGGAGGGCGCCGAATGAGCAGTTCTTC. Residues: CAWRAPNEQFF.

The chain employs TRBV30 and TRBJ2-1; D gene unclear. CDR1 is GTSNPN, CDR2 SVGIG, per germline (reference sequence). Trimming cost V 5 bases and J 6 bases, with 14 bases left between them. The CDR3 has 13 residues. The CDR3 DNA is TGTGCCTGGGAGCTAAATTTCGGCAATGAGCAGTTCTTC. Its translation: CAWELNFGNEQFF. Variable domain in full (rest from reference TRBV30 and TRBJ2-1): SQTIHQWPATLVQPVGSPLSLECTVEGTSNPNLYWYRQAAGRGLQLLFYSVGIGQISSEVPQNLSASRPQDRQFILSSKKLLLSDSGFYLCAWELNFGNEQFFGPGTRLTVL.

The chain recombines TRBV9 with TRBJ2-5; D possibly corresponds to TRBD2 (6 bases). CDR1 SGDLS and CDR2 YYNGEE come from the germline V gene. This CDR3 region has 14 residues. Trimming took off 0 bases at V and 7 bases at J, with 13 bases between the two ends. DNA for the CDR3: TGTGCCAGCAGCGTAGGTCAGGGAGCGGGGACCCAGTACTTC. Protein sequence: CASSVGQGAGTQYF.

Regarding this clone: This CDR3 is also generated by other DNA sequences in the sample. The J gene is TRBJ1-5, the V gene TRBV4-1, with 9 positions matching TRBD1. The CDR3 totals 16 residues. Germline V gene data show CDR1 as MGHRA and CDR2 as YSYEKL. J gave up 2 bases and V 4 bases, and 6 bases lay outside the gene matches. The CDR3 reads CASSLTGGAGNQPQHF. CDR3 nucleotides: TGCGCCAGCAGCCTCACAGGGGGCGCGGGCAATCAGCCCCAGCATTTT.

The chain combines TRBV5-6 with TRBJ2-1; D not certain. The CDR3 has 13 amino acids. V lost 0 bases and J 4 bases, leaving 5 bases between the germline ends. Germline CDR1 SGHDT, CDR2 YYEEEE. CDR3 nucleotide sequence: TGTGCCAGCAGCTTGGACTCATACAATGAGCAGTTCTTC. This encodes CASSLDSYNEQFF.

The CDR3 DNA reads as TGCGCCAGCACGGAGGGTAGCTCCTACAATGAGCAGTTCTTC. Its translation: CASTEGSSYNEQFF. The rearrangement links TRBV5-1 to TRBJ2-1, with a weak D call TRBD2 (6 bases). V was shortened by 6 bases and J by 0 bases, with 10 bases between the two germline ends. Per germline, CDR1 SGHRS and CDR2 YFSETQ. The CDR3 sequence is 14 residues long.

The V gene is TRBV19, the J gene TRBJ2-7; 9 bases align to TRBD1. Germline values: CDR1 LNHDA, CDR2 SQIVND (reference sequence). The CDR3 is 16 residues long. Trimming took 3 bases from V and 0 from J; bases not matched to a gene: 6. The CDR3 reads CASSISGTGTSYEQYF. The CDR3 nucleotides are TGTGCCAGTAGTATTTCTGGGACAGGGACCTCCTACGAGCAGTACTTC.

The rearrangement uses TRBV4-3 and TRBJ2-7, with TRBD2 matching over 9 bases. Germline V gene sequence: CDR1 LGHNA, CDR2 YSLEER. The trim removed 1 base at V and 2 bases at J, leaving 6 bases unmatched. The CDR3 is 16 residues long. This chain's CDR3 is CASSQVSGRYPYEQYF. The CDR3 bases are TGCGCCAGCAGCCAAGTTAGCGGGAGATACCCCTACGAGCAGTACTTC.

This clone has more than one count but fewer than ten. The chain uses TRBV7-6 and TRBJ2-7; 12 nucleotides agree with TRBD2. Germline CDR1 is SGHVS and CDR2 is FNYEAQ. There are 14 residues in the CDR3. V shed 0 bases and J 6 bases; nucleotides not matched to a gene: 0. CDR3 loop: CASSLAGLAGEQYF. As DNA, the CDR3 is TGTGCCAGCAGCTTAGCGGGACTAGCGGGCGAGCAGTACTTC.

The V gene is TRBV10-3, the J gene TRBJ2-1, with 8 bases matching TRBD2. J was trimmed by 3 bases and V by 10 bases; bases with no gene match: 5. This CDR3 has 13 amino acids. The germline CDR1 and CDR2 sequences are ENHRY and SYGVKD. CDR3 region: CATRGLVYNEQFF. For the CDR3, the DNA is TGTGCCACAAGGGGACTAGTCTACAATGAGCAGTTCTTC.

The chain couples TRBV7-8 to TRBJ2-1, with D hard to call. Per the germline V gene, CDR1 is SGHVS and CDR2 is FQNEAQ. The CDR3 runs to 15 residues. V dropped 0 bases and J dropped 2 bases, with 8 bases sitting between them. The CDR3 region has the DNA TGTGCCAGCAGCTTAGCTTCACTAACCTACAATGAGCAGTTCTTC. Encoded protein: CASSLASLTYNEQFF.

J is TRBJ1-5 and V is TRBV9; possible D gene TRBD1, 5 bases. CDR1 is SGDLS, CDR2 YYNGEE, per germline. V dropped 2 bases and J dropped 6 bases, with 12 bases sitting between them. The CDR3 runs 14 residues. CDR3: CASSVGTLGQPQHF. The CDR3 region has the DNA TGTGCCAGCAGCGTGGGGACTCTGGGTCAGCCCCAGCATTTT.